This T cell receptor beta chain was sequenced for a study of T cell responses to AZD1222 COVID-19 vaccine. General study findings and limits: The sample set comprised mostly white British donors with more females, and clonal diversity was possibly underestimated.

This clone was detected once. The antigen is unknown. The protocol was immunoSEQ multiplex PCR, while the TCRdb copy is restricted to in-frame clones and leaves out a portion. The data show some 70,000 clones, under 90% seen once. The CDR3 is 15 amino acids. The junction had 8 bases not matched to a gene; V was cut back by 1 base and J by 7 bases. Germline lookup yields CDR1 LNHDA and CDR2 SQIVND (reference sequence). The chain links TRBV19 to TRBJ1-2; TRBD1 aligns across 8 bases. The receptor was derived from an adult who received the AZD1222 COVID-19 vaccine. Sequences were derived from peripheral blood, sampled 28 days after the second AZD1222 dose. CDR3 bases: TGTGCCAGTAGTATAGGACACAGGGGGTATGGTGGCTACACCTTC. Its translation is CASSIGHRGYGGYTF.